The clone carrying this TCR beta chain was detected once. The sample belongs to a study of blood T cell repertoires in COVID-19. Study summary: PBMCs, B-cell-depleted T cells, or T cells were the source of the cDNA or gDNA that made up the material.

The method was immunoSEQ multiplex PCR; TCRdb's version includes in-frame clones alone and lacks a portion of them. Counted here are 180,000 or so clones, around nine tenths occurring once; the ten biggest clones make up around 1.5%. This sequence was found in a man aged 18-30 years with active or convalescent COVID-19. The sample comprised peripheral blood.

This CDR3 reads CAWSTGLAGGLRSDTQYF. In nucleotides, the CDR3 is TGTGCCTGGAGTACCGGACTAGCGGGGGGGCTAAGGTCAGATACGCAGTATTTT. The genes are TRBV30 and TRBJ2-3, with 15 bases aligning to TRBD2. Germline V gene data show CDR1 as GTSNPN and CDR2 as SVGIG (reference sequence). V shed 2 bases, J shed 4 bases, and the junction held 10 bases outside the gene matches. CDR3 length: 18 amino acids.